The rows below give T cell receptor beta chains drawn from one sample of a study of T-cell reconstitution after alpha-beta-depleted transplantation in children. TCRdb itself ran the PCR reads through MiXCR, one entry per CDR3 protein. The sample yields some 390,000 distinct CDR3 sequences, roughly 22% seen once. Here the sequenced sample was PBMCs from the stem cell graft donor, taken from the stem cell graft. These receptor sequences come from a human donor who donated a stem cell graft to a child with acute myeloid leukemia. CDR3s leave out the opening cysteine and the closing phenylalanine or tryptophan. Fields, in order: V gene, J gene, CDR3 protein.

V gene: TRBV20-1; J gene: TRBJ2-3; CDR3 protein: SPVGRRGTDTQY
V gene: TRBV28; J gene: TRBJ2-7; CDR3 protein: ASSTLAGGQY
V gene: TRBV12-3/TRBV12-4; J gene: TRBJ2-3; CDR3 protein: ASTPPRMTSTDTQY
V gene: TRBV12-3/TRBV12-4; J gene: TRBJ1-1; CDR3 protein: ASSLQVPEAF
V gene: TRBV4-1; J gene: TRBJ1-1; CDR3 protein: ASSLKDPTGTEAF
V gene: TRBV24-1; J gene: TRBJ2-5; CDR3 protein: ATSDRTQNARAQY
V gene: TRBV29-1; J gene: TRBJ2-1; CDR3 protein: SAPLAGVNNEQF
V gene: TRBV12-3/TRBV12-4; J gene: TRBJ2-1; CDR3 protein: ASTMTSGYNEQF
V gene: TRBV20-1; J gene: TRBJ2-3; CDR3 protein: SAAGSTDTQY
V gene: TRBV27; J gene: TRBJ2-7; CDR3 protein: ASSLTGLGYEQY
V gene: TRBV28; J gene: TRBJ2-3; CDR3 protein: ASSFWAGRNTDTQY
V gene: TRBV5-6; J gene: TRBJ2-5; CDR3 protein: ASSEWGGETQY
V gene: TRBV5-5; J gene: TRBJ2-7; CDR3 protein: ASSLGDGNEQY
V gene: TRBV4-3; J gene: TRBJ2-7; CDR3 protein: ASSQGGRGQDEQY
V gene: TRBV20-1; J gene: TRBJ2-1; CDR3 protein: SARAPKSTYNEQF
V gene: TRBV20-1; J gene: TRBJ2-2; CDR3 protein: SARDTPGANTGELF